The table lists the clone carrying this TCR beta chain with a count of one. Methods used by the authors: It was from reference gene primer amplification that nucleated cell counts were estimated. Sequencing was performed with immunoSEQ multiplex PCR; in TCRdb, only in-frame clones are kept and a portion is missing. The DNA was the basis for D and trimming; V, J and clone size are from that table. Counted here are fewer than 400,000 clones, about nine tenths occurring once; the ten biggest clones make up 5.2%. The data were taken from a study of blood T cell repertoires in COVID-19. The wider study: Samples representing acute and convalescent COVID-19 were sourced from the United States, Italy and Spain.

Trimming took off 4 bases at V and 2 bases at J, with 6 bases between the two ends. The CDR3 sequence is 12 residues long. Looked up from germline, CDR1 is SGHDT and CDR2 is YYEEEE. Cohort assignment relied on participant-reported clinical history. The TCR originated in a man between 60 and 75 years old who had recovered from COVID-19. The J gene is TRBJ1-2, the V gene TRBV5-6, with D perhaps matching TRBD1 (5 bases). The sequencing input was PBMCs or T cells enriched from blood (not recorded which). CDR3 bases: TGTGCCAGCAGCGCAGGGAACTATGGCTACACCTTC. Amino acids: CASSAGNYGYTF.